Presented here are 7 T cell receptor beta chains from one specimen sequenced in a study of shared clonotypes between healthy human individuals. Measured with immunoSEQ multiplex PCR; TCRdb has only the in-frame clones, and not every one. In the table there are over 300,000 clones, around 86% of which are singletons. Sequences were obtained from memory CD8+ T cells sorted from blood. This sample's subset: CD45RO+ cells pooled with CCR7-negative TemRA cells. The origin of the receptors is a man younger than 35 in good health.

This rearrangement joins TRBV27 to TRBJ2-1; TRBD2 matches 11 bases. V lost 5 bases to trimming and J lost 3 bases; unmatched junction nucleotides: 3. Germline V CDR1 and CDR2: MNHEY, SMNVEV (reference sequence). This CDR3 is built from 15 residues. CDR3 bases: TGTGCCAGCAGTCACGGGACTAGCGGCTACAATGAGCAGTTCTTC. Protein product: CASSHGTSGYNEQFF.

This chain links TRBV9 with TRBJ2-3; 9 bases are a match to TRBD2. Germline CDR1 reads SGDLS; CDR2 reads YYNGEE. CDR3 length: 16 amino acids. After removal of 7 bases from V and 6 bases from J, the junction contained 15 bases not matched to a gene. The CDR3 sequence is CASSKPGGLAWDTQYF. The CDR3 DNA reads as TGTGCCAGCTCCAAGCCCGGGGGACTAGCCTGGGATACGCAGTATTTT.

The chain couples TRBV27 to TRBJ2-7; perhaps TRBD1 as D (6 bases). This CDR3 has 14 residues. The germline V gene encodes CDR1 MNHEY and CDR2 SMNVEV (reference sequence). Trimming took off 3 bases at V and 5 bases at J, with 14 bases between the two ends. Written as DNA, the CDR3 is TGTGCCAGCAGTTTCATACAGGGCAACCACGAGCAGTACTTC. Protein: CASSFIQGNHEQYF.

V usage is TRBV15 and J usage is TRBJ2-7; D could derive from TRBD1 or TRBD2 (5 bases each). Per the germline V gene, CDR1 is LNHNV and CDR2 is YYDKDF (reference sequence). V was shortened by 4 bases and J by 3 bases, with 13 bases between the two germline ends. The CDR3 totals 14 residues. CDR3 sequence reads: CATSNGALDYEQYF. CDR3 in DNA: TGTGCCACCAGCAACGGGGCGTTGGACTACGAGCAGTACTTC.

This chain links TRBV9 with TRBJ2-7; a possible D gene is TRBD2 (5 bases). The germline CDR1 and CDR2 sequences are SGDLS and YYNGEE. Trimming took 3 bases from V and 4 from J, leaving 17 bases between them. The CDR3 has 15 residues. The CDR3 sequence: CASSESGLSIYEQYF. DNA for the CDR3: TGTGCCAGCAGCGAAAGCGGCCTCTCTATTTACGAGCAGTACTTC.

The gene calls are TRBV5-6 and TRBJ1-4; no reliable D call. V lost 0 bases to trimming and J lost 8 bases, with 14 bases between them. Germline V gives CDR1 SGHDT, CDR2 YYEEEE. The CDR3 is 15 amino acids. For the CDR3, the DNA is TGTGCCAGCAGCTTGGGATACCCCCATGAAGAAAAACTGTTTTTT. The encoded protein is CASSLGYPHEEKLFF.

V usage is TRBV28 and J usage is TRBJ2-7; 9 bases align to TRBD1. After removal of 5 bases from V and 3 bases from J, the junction contained 2 bases not matched to a gene. The CDR3 spans 13 residues. Germline values: CDR1 MDHEN, CDR2 SYDVKM. The CDR3 coding sequence is TGTGCCAGCAGTGTGGACAGGGGCTACGAGCAGTACTTC. Amino acids: CASSVDRGYEQYF.